Sequencing of this T cell receptor (beta chain) was carried out in a study of CD8 T cells in ankylosing spondylitis. This clonotype was found a few times. Antigen: not known. Construction of TCR beta libraries was performed using quantitative 5'-RACE with molecular barcodes. TCRdb fed the 5' RACE reads into MiXCR, producing one record per CDR3 protein. This table holds 670,000 or so distinct CDR3 sequences, around 17% found once. J gave up 4 bases and V 4 bases, and 10 bases lay outside the gene matches. This CDR3 is built from 16 residues. CDR1 is KGHDR and CDR2 is SFDVKD in the germline V gene. General observations from the study: Matched synovial fluid from ankylosing spondylitis patients was reported to be enriched for disease-linked clones. Disease-linked clones bore a CD8+ phenotype, appearing relatively rarely in peripheral blood. A motif in TCR beta, a set of about eight highly homologous variants, appeared characteristic of ankylosing spondylitis blood. A subset of motif variants has previously been described in the synovial fluid and blood of reactive arthritis.

The V gene is TRBV24-1, the J gene TRBJ1-2; 8 bases are a match to TRBD1. The receptor comes from a male donor with ankylosing spondylitis. The sample comprised blood, either unsorted or a sorted T cell fraction (not recorded which). The CDR3 DNA sequence: TGTGCCACCAGTGACCCCAACCCCGGGACAGGCTATGGCTACACCTTC. Encoded protein: CATSDPNPGTGYGYTF.